This T cell receptor (beta chain) stems from a study of T cells in Graves' hyperthyroidism and ophthalmopathy. The CDR3 spans 14 residues. Germline V gene sequence: CDR1 MNHNS, CDR2 SASEGT. The V segment lost 7 bases and the J segment 6 bases; nucleotides outside the gene matches: 8. This clonotype was found a few times. Authors of the study amplified TCR beta CDR3 regions from RNA transcripts. During a first-round RT-PCR of the TCR CDR3, the HTBI primer set was used. MiXCR was run by TCRdb on the multiplex PCR reads, yielding one entry per CDR3 protein. This table holds around 350,000 distinct CDR3 sequences, nearly 15% found once.

Specimen: blood. This chain connects TRBV6-1 to TRBJ1-5; 8 bases map to TRBD1. The receptor was derived from a woman aged 60-75 years with Graves' ophthalmopathy. This chain's CDR3 is CASTPDRGGQPQHF. CDR3 DNA: TGTGCCAGCACCCCAGACAGGGGTGGTCAGCCCCAGCATTTT.